This T cell receptor beta chain derives from a study of T cell changes during pregnancy in multiple sclerosis. The CDR3 has 12 amino acids. Germline CDR1 LNHDA, CDR2 SQIVND (reference sequence). The V end lost 5 bases, the J end lost 7 bases, and 8 bases lay between the germline ends. Repertoires were generated with immunoSEQ multiplex PCR, while TCRdb's copy carries only in-frame clones and drops some. The table records 30,000 to 35,000 clones, about nine tenths of them present only once. V and J are TRBV19 and TRBJ1-4; D unclear. Material: CD8+ T cells from peripheral blood mononuclear cells, obtained before pregnancy. This receptor was obtained from a female donor with multiple sclerosis, enrolled in a pregnancy study. The CDR3 DNA follows: TGTGCCAGTAGTCGGGAGGGTGAAAAACTGTTTTTT. This codes for CASSREGEKLFF.